Shown below are 24 T cell receptor beta chains from a single sample sequenced in a study of identical twins. TCRdb reprocessed the 5' RACE reads via MiXCR and lists one record per CDR3 protein. The sample has approximately 250,000 distinct CDR3 sequences, over 5% seen once. The sample was also linked to a second study, of T cells expressing NK-cell markers.

The material sequenced was CD8+ T cells sorted from blood. Every receptor here comes from a woman aged 18-29 years in good health.

The table lists this clonotype with many counts. The chain joins TRBV3-1 to TRBJ2-1; 9 nucleotides match TRBD2. Trimming at V came to 4 bases and at J to 9 bases, leaving 4 bases not matched to a gene. This CDR3 has 13 residues. Germline CDR1 and CDR2: LGHDT and YNNKEL (reference sequence). CDR3 sequence (DNA): TGTGCCAGCAGCCCGGGACTAGCTATTGAGCAGTTCTTC. The encoded protein is CASSPGLAIEQFF.

This clonotype was seen a few times. V and J are TRBV7-9 and TRBJ2-5; the D gene is possibly TRBD1 (6 bases). The CDR3 has 15 amino acids. V was pared by 4 bases and J by 1 base, with 13 bases between. Germline V gives CDR1 SEHNR, CDR2 FQNEAQ (reference sequence). For the CDR3, the DNA is TGTGCCAGCAGCTCGTACCGGGACACCCAAGAGACCCAGTACTTC. Protein sequence: CASSSYRDTQETQYF. The entire variable domain, with the rest obtained from reference TRBV7-9 and TRBJ2-5, is as follows: DTGVSQNPRHKITKRGQNVTFRCDPISEHNRLYWYRQTLGQGPEFLTYFQNEAQLEKSRLLSDRFSAERPKGSFSTLEIQRTEQGDSAMYLCASSSYRDTQETQYFGPGTRLLVL.

This clonotype turned up a few times. The chain uses TRBV6-4 and TRBJ2-1; tentatively, D is TRBD2 (5 bases). The length of the CDR3 is 15 residues. Trimming left V 4 bases short and J 4 bases short, with 14 bases between. Per the germline V gene, CDR1 is MRHNA and CDR2 is SNTAGT. The CDR3 loop reads CASSGGADLYNEQFF. The CDR3 DNA sequence: TGTGCCAGCAGTGGAGGAGCGGACCTTTACAATGAGCAGTTCTTC.

The chain combines TRBV7-2 with TRBJ2-3; 13 bases fit TRBD2. J gave up 0 bases and V 4 bases, and 4 bases lay outside the gene matches. The V gene's germline CDR1 is SGHTA and CDR2 FQGNSA. The CDR3 runs to 17 residues. DNA of the CDR3: TGTGCCAGCAGCTGGGGGACTAGCGGGGCTAGCACAGATACGCAGTATTTT. It translates to CASSWGTSGASTDTQYF.

This clonotype was counted between two and nine times. The chain couples TRBV20-1 to TRBJ2-7; TRBD1 might be the D (6 bases). V lost 6 bases and J lost 3, with 15 bases in between. From germline, CDR1 is DFQATT and CDR2 SNEGSKA (reference sequence). The CDR3 has 13 amino acids. The CDR3 sequence: CSAYSGTSYEQYF. The CDR3 DNA is TGCAGTGCCTATTCTGGGACAAGCTACGAGCAGTACTTC.

This clonotype was observed at least ten times. This chain joins TRBV9 and TRBJ2-3; a possible D gene is TRBD2 (5 bases). Trimming removed 4 bases at V and 3 bases at J, with 15 bases between. The CDR3 spans 15 residues. Looked up from germline, CDR1 is SGDLS and CDR2 is YYNGEE. The DNA of the CDR3 is TGTGCCAGCAGCCCGGGCCGGGATTCTACAGATACGCAGTATTTT. This sequence encodes CASSPGRDSTDTQYF.

The chain employs TRBV10-2 and TRBJ2-7; TRBD1 matches 10 bases. Trimming cost V 4 bases and J 3 bases; bases outside gene matches: 6. In germline, CDR1 is WSHSY, CDR2 SAAADI. The CDR3 is made up of 15 amino acids. The CDR3 nucleotides read TGCGCCAGCAGTGTACCAGGACAGGGGGACTACGAGCAGTACTTC. Amino acid sequence: CASSVPGQGDYEQYF.

This clonotype was counted a few times. The chain has TRBV2 and TRBJ1-3; D is ambiguous. V lost 3 bases and J 4 bases, leaving 13 bases between the germline ends. The CDR3 loop spans 15 amino acids. The germline V gene encodes CDR1 SNHLY and CDR2 FYNNEI. The CDR3 loop reads CASSEDSTLGNTIYF. CDR3 coding DNA: TGTGCCAGCAGTGAGGACTCCACTCTAGGAAACACCATATATTTT.

This clonotype showed up just a few times. The rearrangement joins TRBV6-4 to TRBJ2-2; 9 bases agree with TRBD1. The germline gives CDR1 MRHNA, CDR2 SNTAGT. This CDR3 has 15 amino acids. The J segment lost 1 base and the V segment lost 7 bases, leaving 4 bases of the junction unmatched. The CDR3 region is CASMPGQGNTGELFF. For the CDR3, the DNA is TGTGCCAGCATGCCGGGACAGGGGAACACCGGGGAGCTGTTTTTT.

This clonotype was detected only a few times. CDR3 DNA: TGTGCCAGCAGCCCGACAGGGGTGGAGCAGTTCTTC. Translating it yields CASSPTGVEQFF. V usage is TRBV5-6 and J usage is TRBJ2-1; 8 nucleotides agree with TRBD1. The CDR3 is made up of 12 amino acids. In germline, CDR1 is SGHDT, CDR2 YYEEEE. Trimming cost V 4 bases and J 10 bases; bases outside gene matches: 4.

This rearrangement joins TRBV7-2 to TRBJ1-2; unclear D gene. Germline assignment: CDR1 SGHTA and CDR2 FQGNSA. Trimming pared 3 bases from V and 4 bases from J, leaving 9 bases between. CDR3 size: 13 residues. The CDR3 is CASSFGPLYGYTF. The CDR3 nucleotides read TGTGCCAGCAGCTTCGGACCTCTCTATGGCTACACCTTC.

The V and J genes are TRBV12-3 or TRBV12-4 and TRBJ1-2, with D tentatively TRBD1 (5 bases). V lost 10 bases and J lost 8, with 20 bases in between. CDR3 length: 13 residues. The CDR3 here is CATPRWGQGGYTF. The CDR3 DNA is TGTGCCACCCCCCGATGGGGCCAAGGGGGCTACACCTTC.

This clonotype was found a few times. Mismatch with germline at one junction end may stem from a read error. The gene calls are TRBV5-5 and TRBJ2-5, with TRBD2 matching over 11 bases. This CDR3 spans 13 amino acids. CDR1 SGHKS and CDR2 YYEKEE come from the germline V gene (reference sequence). The CDR3 region is CASSFSGTSGTGF. In DNA form, the CDR3 reads TGTGCCAGCAGCTTCTCCGGGACTAGCGGCACTGGCTTC.

This clonotype was counted ten times or more. V gene TRBV3-1 combines with J gene TRBJ2-1; D assignment may be TRBD1 or TRBD2 (6 bases each). V was pared by 8 bases and J by 4 bases, with 12 bases between. This CDR3 has 13 residues. Germline loops: CDR1 LGHDT, CDR2 YNNKEL (reference sequence). The CDR3 DNA follows: TGTGCCAGCGGGGGCGGGATTTACAATGAGCAGTTCTTC. It yields the protein CASGGGIYNEQFF.

This clonotype has only a few counts. The genes are TRBV12-3 or TRBV12-4 and TRBJ2-1; tentative D call: TRBD1 (5 bases). V was cut by 8 bases and J by 9 bases, with 11 bases left in between. This CDR3 region has 11 residues. The CDR3 DNA reads TGTGCCAGCCGACAGCTACGTGAGCAGTTCTTC. Amino acids: CASRQLREQFF.

This clonotype showed up many times. The rearrangement uses TRBV12-3 or TRBV12-4 and TRBJ2-1; D gene ambiguous. The CDR3 has 14 residues. V shed 1 base and J shed 8 bases, with 12 bases lying between them. CDR3 nucleotide sequence: TGTGCCAGCAGTTTAGGGTCGTTCTCCCATGAGCAGTTCTTC. Amino acid sequence: CASSLGSFSHEQFF.

The chain links TRBV6-5 to TRBJ2-1, with TRBD2 matching over 13 bases. The CDR3 covers 16 residues. V trimming: 4 bases; J trimming: 8 bases; junction bases outside the gene matches: 8. From germline, CDR1 is MNHEY and CDR2 SVGAGI. DNA of the CDR3: TGTGCCAGCAGTTTAGAGGGACTAGCGGGAACGTATGAGCAGTTCTTC. Protein sequence: CASSLEGLAGTYEQFF.

This clonotype showed up many times. V and J are TRBV13 and TRBJ2-2, with D unclear. CDR3 length: 13 amino acids. V was trimmed by 5 bases and J by 6 bases, leaving 10 bases between them. Looked up from germline, CDR1 is PRHDT and CDR2 is FYEKMQ (reference sequence). The CDR3 is CASSAMSAGELFF. The CDR3, as DNA: TGTGCCAGCAGCGCCATGTCTGCCGGGGAGCTGTTTTTT.

The V gene is TRBV7-6, the J gene TRBJ2-3; D is unresolved. CDR3 length: 14 amino acids. The V gene lost 4 bases and the J gene lost 0 bases, with 8 bases spanning the gap. The V gene's germline CDR1 is SGHVS and CDR2 FNYEAQ. This CDR3 reads CASSSQTSTDTQYF. The CDR3 DNA reads TGTGCCAGCAGCTCCCAGACTAGCACAGATACGCAGTATTTT.

The chain is built from TRBV6-1 and TRBJ2-1, with TRBD2 identical over 14 bases. Unmatched junction bases numbered 12, after V lost 5 bases and J lost 12 bases. Germline V gene sequence: CDR1 MNHNS, CDR2 SASEGT. The CDR3 length is 16 residues. The CDR3 sequence is CASSLVTGTSGGLQFF. The CDR3 DNA reads TGTGCCAGCAGTCTGGTCACTGGGACTAGCGGGGGTTTGCAGTTCTTC.

This clonotype has just one count. The V and J genes are TRBV20-1 and TRBJ2-5, with 7 nucleotides matching TRBD2. CDR3 length equals 12 residues. V lost 6 bases, J lost 5 bases, and 6 bases stayed unmatched. The germline V gene encodes CDR1 DFQATT and CDR2 SNEGSKA (reference sequence). The CDR3 reads CSATGGTETQYF. DNA of the CDR3: TGCAGTGCCACCGGGGGGACGGAGACCCAGTACTTC.

A few counts support this clonotype. V gene TRBV28 combines with J gene TRBJ2-7; tentative D call: TRBD2 (6 bases). CDR3 length: 16 residues. Germline V CDR1 and CDR2: MDHEN, SYDVKM. V dropped 4 bases and J dropped 0 bases, with 16 bases sitting between them. Here the CDR3 reads CASSSTQRRVSYEQYF. The CDR3 nucleotides read TGTGCCAGCAGTTCTACCCAGAGGAGGGTCTCCTACGAGCAGTACTTC.

The rearrangement links TRBV27 to TRBJ2-2, with D uncertain. This CDR3 spans 16 amino acids. Germline CDR1 and CDR2: MNHEY and SMNVEV (reference sequence). V lost 5 bases and J 3 bases, leaving 16 bases between the germline ends. The CDR3 nucleotides read TGTGCCAGCAGTCCCTACTGGACGGTCGACACCGGGGAGCTGTTTTTT. Its translation is CASSPYWTVDTGELFF.

There are a few counts of this clonotype. The chain recombines TRBV6-1 with TRBJ2-7; perhaps TRBD2 as D (5 bases). The CDR3 has 14 residues. The V end lost 1 base, the J end lost 3 bases, and 10 bases lay between the germline ends. Per germline, CDR1 MNHNS and CDR2 SASEGT. In DNA form, the CDR3 reads TGTGCCAGCAGTGAAGGGGGAGCTGGCTACGAGCAGTACTTC. Amino acid sequence: CASSEGGAGYEQYF.